This record looks at one TCR beta chain sequence and its context. Its antigen is unidentified. With baseline, cycle 4 day 1, and cycle 7 day 1 as timepoints, blood was sampled. Trimming shortened V by 0 bases and J by 8 bases, and 9 bases separated the two germline ends. Germline V lookup: CDR1 SEHNR, CDR2 FQNEAQ (reference sequence). The CDR3 has 13 amino acids. Data came from immunoSEQ multiplex PCR; TCRdb stores just in-frame clones and leaves some out. The data show under 80,000 clones, around 83% seen once. This entry comes from a study of OX40 agonist ivuxolimab in advanced cancers. Overall study: A mean age of roughly 60 years, range about 23 to 90, was recorded, and approximately 85% were male.

Study outcomes and limitations: CD8+ T cells (on average) carried more expanded clones than CD4+ T cells.

The sequences come from CD4+ or CD8+ T cells sorted from blood, collected in a trial of the OX40 agonist ivuxolimab. This chain links TRBV7-9 with TRBJ2-3, with D possibly called TRBD1 or TRBD2 (5 bases each). This receptor was identified in an adult with an advanced solid tumor such as melanoma, head and neck, liver or kidney cancer. CDR3 region: CASSLAGGSTQYF. The DNA of the CDR3 is TGTGCCAGCAGCTTAGCTGGGGGTTCTACGCAGTATTTT.